This T cell receptor beta chain was observed in a study of OX40 agonist ivuxolimab in advanced cancers. The protocol was immunoSEQ multiplex PCR, while the TCRdb copy is restricted to in-frame clones and leaves out a portion. Of approximately 66,000 clones detected, 65% to 90% appear once; the ten largest clones hold about 0.7%. CDR3 length: 11 amino acids. Germline V gene lookup returns CDR1 DFQATT and CDR2 SNEGSKA (reference sequence). With 6 bases removed from V and 3 bases from J, the gap between germline ends came to 9 bases. This clone was counted a few times. This TCR derives from an adult with an advanced solid tumor such as melanoma, head and neck, liver or kidney cancer. The chain joins TRBV20-1 to TRBJ2-7; D unclear. This specimen was CD4+ or CD8+ T cells sorted from blood, taken in a trial of the OX40 agonist ivuxolimab. The CDR3 region is CSAPLNYEQYF. In DNA, the CDR3 is TGCAGTGCCCCCCTTAACTACGAGCAGTACTTC.